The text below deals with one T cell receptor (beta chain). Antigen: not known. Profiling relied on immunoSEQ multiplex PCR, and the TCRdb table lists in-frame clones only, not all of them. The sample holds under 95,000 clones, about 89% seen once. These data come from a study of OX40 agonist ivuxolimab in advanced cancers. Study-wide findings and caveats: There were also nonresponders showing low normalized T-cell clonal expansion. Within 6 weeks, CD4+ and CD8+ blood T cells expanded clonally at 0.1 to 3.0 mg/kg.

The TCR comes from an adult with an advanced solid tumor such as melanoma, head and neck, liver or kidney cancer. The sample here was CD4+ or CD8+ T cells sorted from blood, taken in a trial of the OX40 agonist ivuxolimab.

The CDR3 DNA follows: TGTGCCAGCAGCTTAGCGATGGGGGATGCTAATGAAAAACTGTTTTTT. This gives the protein CASSLAMGDANEKLFF. The chain joins TRBV7-9 to TRBJ1-4, with D possibly being TRBD1 (5 bases). CDR1 is SEHNR and CDR2 is FQNEAQ in the germline V gene (reference sequence). Between the trimmed V and J ends, which lost 0 bases and 3 bases, there was a span of 11 bases. The CDR3 is made up of 16 amino acids.